The TCR beta chain described here comes from a study of cytomegalovirus exposure and HLA in healthy donors. Findings and caveats of the study: It was assumed in the presence/absence analyses that sequencing depth was roughly uniform across donors.

This clone appeared a single time. The target antigen is unknown. PCR amplification relied on 60 Vbeta primers (plus 13 Jbeta primers). The assay was immunoSEQ multiplex PCR, and TCRdb's table has in-frame clones only and misses some. The sample includes 150,000 to 200,000 clones, roughly 71% of them seen just once. Nominal health characterized the donors when sampled, though unrecorded immune exposures were likely. The sequenced material came from PBMCs. This receptor was taken from a woman in her fifties or sixties in good health and CMV-seropositive.

The CDR3: CASSVQGNGYTF. The CDR3 nucleotides are TGTGCCAGCAGTGTGCAGGGGAATGGCTACACCTTC. This sequence joins TRBV2 and TRBJ1-2; possible D gene TRBD1, 6 bases. The CDR3 has 12 amino acids. V was clipped by 4 bases and J by 6 bases, with 9 bases between them. Germline CDR1 reads SNHLY; CDR2 reads FYNNEI.